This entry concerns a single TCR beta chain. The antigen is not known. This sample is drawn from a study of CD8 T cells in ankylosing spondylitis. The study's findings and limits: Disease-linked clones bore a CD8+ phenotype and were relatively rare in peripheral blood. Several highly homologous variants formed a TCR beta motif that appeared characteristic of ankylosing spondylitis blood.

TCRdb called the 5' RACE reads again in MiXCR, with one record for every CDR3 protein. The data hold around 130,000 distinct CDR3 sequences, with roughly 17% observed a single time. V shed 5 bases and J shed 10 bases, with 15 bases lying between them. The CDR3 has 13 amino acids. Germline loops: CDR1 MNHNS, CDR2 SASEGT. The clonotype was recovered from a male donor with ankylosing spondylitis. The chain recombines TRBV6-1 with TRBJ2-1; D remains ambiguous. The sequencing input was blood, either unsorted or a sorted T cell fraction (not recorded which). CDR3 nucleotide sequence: TGTGCCAGCAGTCTCCGACTGCCCCAGGAGCAGTTCTTC. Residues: CASSLRLPQEQFF.